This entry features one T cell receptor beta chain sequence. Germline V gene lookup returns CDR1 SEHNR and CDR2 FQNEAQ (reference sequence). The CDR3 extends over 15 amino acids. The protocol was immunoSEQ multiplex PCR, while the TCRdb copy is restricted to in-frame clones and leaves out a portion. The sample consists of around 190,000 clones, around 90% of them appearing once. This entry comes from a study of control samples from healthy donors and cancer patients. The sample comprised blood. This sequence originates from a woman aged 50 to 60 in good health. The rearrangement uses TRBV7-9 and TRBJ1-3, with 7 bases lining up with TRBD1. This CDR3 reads CAIPWDSTSGNTIYF. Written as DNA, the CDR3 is TGTGCTATACCGTGGGACAGCACCTCTGGAAACACCATATATTTT.